These 28 T cell receptor beta chains came from one sample sequenced in a study of cytotoxic CD8 clonotypes in ibrutinib-treated CLL. Only in-frame clones appear in the TCRdb table, and some are missing; sequencing was by immunoSEQ multiplex PCR. Among about 21,000 clones listed, 74% were seen once. Source: PBMCs, taken before ibrutinib treatment. These receptors were obtained from a human donor with chronic lymphocytic leukemia.

V gene TRBV5-5 combines with J gene TRBJ1-1; D is ambiguous. This CDR3 has 14 residues. Germline lookup yields CDR1 SGHKS and CDR2 YYEKEE (reference sequence). V was shortened by 3 bases and J by 4 bases, with 13 bases between the two germline ends. The CDR3 is CASSSVGRATEAFF. The DNA of the CDR3 is TGTGCCAGCAGCTCGGTGGGAAGGGCCACTGAAGCTTTCTTT.

This chain uses TRBV10-3 with TRBJ2-2; D not resolved. V was pared by 2 bases and J by 3 bases, with 10 bases between. There are 15 residues in the CDR3. CDR1 and CDR2 (germline): ENHRY, SYGVKD. The CDR3 spells CAISEGQSDTGELFF. CDR3 nucleotide sequence: TGTGCCATCAGTGAGGGGCAGTCCGACACCGGGGAGCTGTTTTTT.

V usage is TRBV6-6 and J usage is TRBJ2-7; D uncertain. V lost 2 bases to trimming and J lost 5 bases, with 10 bases between them. Germline-derived CDR1 and CDR2 are MNHNY and SVGAGI (reference sequence). CDR3 length: 13 amino acids. The CDR3 DNA reads TGTGCCAGCAGTTACAAACCGAGGAACGAGCAGTACTTC. Its translation: CASSYKPRNEQYF.

The rearrangement links TRBV28 to TRBJ2-2, with D possibly TRBD1 on 5 matching bases. The CDR3 has 15 amino acids. Germline assignment: CDR1 MDHEN and CDR2 SYDVKM. V lost 3 bases, J lost 0 bases, and 8 bases lay in between. CDR3 sequence: CASSFSRANTGELFF. The CDR3 DNA follows: TGTGCCAGCAGTTTCAGCAGGGCGAACACCGGGGAGCTGTTTTTT.

The chain carries TRBV7-9 and TRBJ2-5; D is perhaps TRBD1 (6 bases). Trimming removed 5 bases from V and 5 bases from J, with 15 bases in between. CDR3 length: 14 residues. Looked up from germline, CDR1 is SEHNR and CDR2 is FQNEAQ (reference sequence). The CDR3: CASSRTEIGETQYF. The CDR3 DNA reads as TGTGCCAGCAGCCGGACAGAAATCGGGGAGACCCAGTACTTC.

This chain links TRBV18 with TRBJ2-6; 8 bases match TRBD1. Germline V gene data show CDR1 as KGHSH and CDR2 as LQKENI. The junction had 11 bases not matched to a gene; V was cut back by 4 bases and J by 0 bases. The CDR3 loop spans 19 amino acids. Here the CDR3 reads CASSLKPGTGNSGANVLTF. The DNA for the CDR3 is TGTGCCAGCTCACTAAAACCCGGGACAGGAAACTCTGGGGCCAACGTCCTGACTTTC.

The chain has TRBV18 and TRBJ2-5; TRBD1 matches 12 bases. Germline V gives CDR1 KGHSH, CDR2 LQKENI. This CDR3 has 15 residues. The ends lost 2 bases at V and 4 bases at J; junction bases unmatched: 2. Written as DNA, the CDR3 is TGTGCCAGCTCACCAAGGGACAGGGGGCCAGAGACCCAGTACTTC. Protein product: CASSPRDRGPETQYF.

The chain links TRBV27 to TRBJ1-5; no clear D. The ends were cut back, 4 bases at V and 5 bases at J, with 9 bases in the middle. The CDR3 has 13 amino acids. The germline CDR1 and CDR2 sequences are MNHEY and SMNVEV (reference sequence). The chain's CDR3 is CASSSGRYQPQHF. The CDR3 DNA follows: TGTGCCAGCAGTTCCGGACGATATCAGCCCCAGCATTTT.

This clone has only one observation. J is TRBJ2-7 and V is TRBV7-2, with TRBD2 matching over 8 bases. CDR3 size: 12 residues. Germline CDR1 SGHTA, CDR2 FQGNSA. V shed 4 bases, J shed 6 bases, and the junction held 2 bases outside the gene matches. This CDR3 reads CASSSTSAEQYF. CDR3 DNA: TGTGCCAGCAGCTCGACTAGCGCCGAGCAGTACTTC. The full variable domain, its missing parts supplied by reference TRBV7-2 and TRBJ2-7, is GAGVSQSPSNKVTEKGKDVELRCDPISGHTALYWYRQSLGQGLEFLIYFQGNSAPDKSGLPSDRFSAERTGGSVSTLTIQRTQQEDSAVYLCASSSTSAEQYFGPGTRLTVT.

About this clone: An end of the junction differs from the germline gene, which may be a read error. Written as DNA, the CDR3 is TGCGCCAGCAGCCAGATGGGGCCGGCGCGGGAGTACCTCTTC. Residues: CASSQMGPAREYLF. The rearrangement joins TRBV4-1 to TRBJ2-1; 7 bases are a match to TRBD2. Per germline, CDR1 MGHRA and CDR2 YSYEKL. The CDR3 runs 14 residues.

The rearrangement joins TRBV11-2 to TRBJ1-4; D not resolved. CDR1 is SGHAT, CDR2 FQNNGV, per germline. This CDR3 contains 13 residues. Between the trimmed V and J ends, which lost 0 bases and 13 bases, there was a span of 12 bases. The CDR3 region is CASSLEARGGLFF. The CDR3 DNA reads TGTGCCAGCAGCTTAGAGGCTCGGGGTGGACTGTTTTTT.

The CDR3 bases are TGTGCCAGCAGTGAAGGACTAGCGGGAGGGGGAGAGACCCAGTACTTC. This codes for CASSEGLAGGGETQYF. The chain has TRBV2 and TRBJ2-5; TRBD2 matches at 14 bases. The CDR3 is 16 residues long. The V gene end was trimmed by 1 base and the J gene end by 4 bases; junction bases not matched to a gene: 2. The germline V gene encodes CDR1 SNHLY and CDR2 FYNNEI.

This clone has only a few counts. The rearrangement links TRBV6-1 to TRBJ2-1, with D unresolved. CDR1 MNHNS and CDR2 SASEGT come from the germline V gene. V was cut by 10 bases and J by 8 bases, with 9 bases left in between. The CDR3 spans 10 residues. CDR3 nucleotide sequence: TGTGCCACCGGGTATGATGAGCAGTTCTTC. It specifies CATGYDEQFF.

The J gene is TRBJ2-1, the V gene TRBV7-6; the match to TRBD2 covers 9 bases. CDR3 size: 17 residues. Trimming at V came to 1 base and at J to 5 bases, leaving 9 bases not matched to a gene. Germline-derived CDR1 and CDR2 are SGHVS and FNYEAQ. The CDR3 reads CASSLGSGLAFHNEQFF. DNA of the CDR3: TGTGCCAGCAGCTTAGGCTCGGGACTAGCCTTCCACAATGAGCAGTTCTTC.

V is TRBV19 and J is TRBJ1-2, with D unclear. This CDR3 is 12 amino acids long. Trimming removed 9 bases at V and 5 bases at J, with 13 bases between. Germline-derived CDR1 and CDR2 are LNHDA and SQIVND (reference sequence). The DNA of the CDR3 is TGTGCCAGCAATTCAGGATATTATGGCTACACCTTC. This encodes CASNSGYYGYTF.

V and J are TRBV11-3 and TRBJ2-1; 9 bases match TRBD1. This CDR3 spans 16 amino acids. Germline V gives CDR1 SGHNT, CDR2 YENEEA. The trim removed 0 bases at V and 6 bases at J, leaving 6 bases unmatched. CDR3 coding DNA: TGTGCCAGCAGCTTAGATTCCGGGACAGGGTCCAATGAGCAGTTCTTC. Its translation: CASSLDSGTGSNEQFF.

Turning to this clone: This sample also contains other DNA sequences that code for the same CDR3. The CDR3 DNA reads as TGCAGTGCTAGAAGGGCAGATACGCAGTATTTT. Translating gives CSARRADTQYF. V is TRBV20-1 and J is TRBJ2-3; no reliable D call. From germline, CDR1 is DFQATT and CDR2 SNEGSKA (reference sequence). The CDR3 consists of 11 residues. The V gene lost 2 bases and the J gene lost 4 bases, with 4 bases spanning the gap.

By frequency in the sample, this clone is medium-sized. J is TRBJ2-1 and V is TRBV7-6; the D is unclear. The V and J ends lost 1 base and 0 bases respectively, with 7 bases between them. The CDR3 length is 15 residues. CDR1 and CDR2 from the germline V gene are SGHVS and FNYEAQ. Here the CDR3 DNA reads TGTGCCAGCAGCTTAGGACCGAGCTCCTACAATGAGCAGTTCTTC. Translating gives CASSLGPSSYNEQFF.

CDR3: CASSDLTAGNTEAFF. For the CDR3, the DNA is TGTGCCAGCAGTGATTTGACAGCAGGGAACACTGAAGCTTTCTTT. V and J are TRBV28 and TRBJ1-1, with TRBD1 as a possible D gene (5 bases). Trimming stripped 5 bases from V and 1 base from J, with 14 bases between. Germline V CDR1 and CDR2: MDHEN, SYDVKM. This CDR3 has 15 residues.

This clone qualifies as large. V gene TRBV7-8 combines with J gene TRBJ2-5; 14 nucleotides match TRBD2. The CDR3 totals 20 residues. V lost 2 bases to trimming and J lost 4 bases; unmatched junction nucleotides: 15. Per the germline V gene, CDR1 is SGHVS and CDR2 is FQNEAQ. The CDR3: CASSLTPPGLAGVTGETQYF. The CDR3 nucleotides are TGTGCCAGCAGCTTAACTCCTCCGGGACTAGCGGGAGTTACGGGAGAGACCCAGTACTTC.

A remark on this clone: Mismatch with germline at one junction end may stem from a read error. This sequence joins TRBV11-2 and TRBJ2-3; D is unclear. The CDR3 is 12 residues long. CDR1 SGHAT and CDR2 FQNNGV come from the germline V gene. The CDR3 reads CASSTYTDAQYF. CDR3 DNA sequence: TGTGCCAGCAGCACGTACACAGATGCGCAGTATTTT.

The chain combines TRBV6-6 with TRBJ2-7; D is unclear. Per germline, CDR1 MNHNY and CDR2 SVGAGI (reference sequence). CDR3 size: 12 residues. Trimming cost V 0 bases and J 4 bases, with 4 bases left between them. In DNA, the CDR3 is TGTGCCAGCAGTTACTCAGATTACGAGCAGTACTTC. Residues: CASSYSDYEQYF.

This clone was recorded once. The chain has TRBV4-1 and TRBJ2-1; D is ambiguous. The CDR3 runs 14 residues. The V gene's germline CDR1 is MGHRA and CDR2 YSYEKL. V was shortened by 4 bases and J by 5 bases, with 12 bases between the two germline ends. In nucleotides, the CDR3 is TGCGCCAGCAGCCCGATAGGCAGAAACAATGAGCAGTTCTTC. Its translation: CASSPIGRNNEQFF.

The chain uses TRBV19 and TRBJ1-5, with D possibly matching TRBD1 (6 bases). Trimming pared 6 bases from V and 6 bases from J, leaving 15 bases between. This CDR3 has 14 residues. CDR1 LNHDA and CDR2 SQIVND come from the germline V gene (reference sequence). The CDR3 DNA reads TGTGCCAGTAGAACGACAGGTGTATTTCAGCCCCAGCATTTT. Its translation is CASRTTGVFQPQHF. The complete variable domain, with remaining parts taken from reference TRBV19 and TRBJ1-5, reads DGGITQSPKYLFRKEGQNVTLSCEQNLNHDAMYWYRQDPGQGLRLIYYSQIVNDFQKGDIAEGYSVSREKKESFPLTVTSAQKNPTAFYLCASRTTGVFQPQHFGDGTRLSIL.

The chain is built from TRBV2 and TRBJ2-2, with TRBD1 identical over 8 bases. The CDR3 has 14 residues. The V segment lost 8 bases and the J segment 1 base; nucleotides outside the gene matches: 3. Germline CDR1 and CDR2: SNHLY and FYNNEI. The CDR3, as DNA: TGTGCCAGCTCGGACAGGGAGAACACCGGGGAGCTGTTTTTT. As protein: CASSDRENTGELFF.

This CDR3 is CASSLSWGTGELFF. The CDR3 DNA is TGTGCCAGCAGTTTATCATGGGGCACCGGGGAGCTGTTTTTT. This chain connects TRBV27 to TRBJ2-2; no clear D gene. V lost 0 bases and J 4 bases, leaving 6 bases between the germline ends. The CDR3 is 14 residues long. The germline V gene has CDR1 MNHEY and CDR2 SMNVEV (reference sequence).

The genes are TRBV30 and TRBJ1-1; the D gene is possibly TRBD1 (6 bases). CDR1 is GTSNPN and CDR2 is SVGIG in the germline V gene (reference sequence). CDR3 length: 13 residues. As DNA, the CDR3 is TGTGCGAACGGGCCTCGGGGGGCGGCTGAAGCTTTCTTT. It codes for CANGPRGAAEAFF.

The chain joins TRBV19 to TRBJ2-2; D remains ambiguous. V shed 1 base and J shed 3 bases, with 6 bases lying between them. In germline, CDR1 is LNHDA, CDR2 SQIVND (reference sequence). This CDR3 region has 14 residues. The CDR3 loop is CASSIARDTGELFF. In nucleotides, the CDR3 is TGTGCCAGTAGTATAGCTAGGGACACCGGGGAGCTGTTTTTT.